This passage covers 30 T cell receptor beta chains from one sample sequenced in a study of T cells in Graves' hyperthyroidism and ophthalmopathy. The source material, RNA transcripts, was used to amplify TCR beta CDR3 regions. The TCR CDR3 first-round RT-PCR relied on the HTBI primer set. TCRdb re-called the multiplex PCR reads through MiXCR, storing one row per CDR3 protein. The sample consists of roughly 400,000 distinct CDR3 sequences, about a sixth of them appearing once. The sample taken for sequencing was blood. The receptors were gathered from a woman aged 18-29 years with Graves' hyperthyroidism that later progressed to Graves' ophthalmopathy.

The CDR3 DNA reads as TGTGCCAGTAGCTTCATCAGGGGGGTCCAAGAGACCCAGTACTTC. It is translated as CASSFIRGVQETQYF. V and J are TRBV19 and TRBJ2-5, with D maybe TRBD1 (7 bases). V gave up 6 bases and J gave up 1 base, with 15 bases separating them. Germline CDR1 LNHDA, CDR2 SQIVND (reference sequence). The CDR3 covers 15 residues.

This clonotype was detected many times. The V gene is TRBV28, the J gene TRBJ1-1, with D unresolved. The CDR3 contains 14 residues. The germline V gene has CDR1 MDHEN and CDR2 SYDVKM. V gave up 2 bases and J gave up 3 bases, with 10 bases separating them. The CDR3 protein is CASSLEGYHTEAFF. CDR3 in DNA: TGTGCCAGCAGTTTAGAAGGATACCACACTGAAGCTTTCTTT.

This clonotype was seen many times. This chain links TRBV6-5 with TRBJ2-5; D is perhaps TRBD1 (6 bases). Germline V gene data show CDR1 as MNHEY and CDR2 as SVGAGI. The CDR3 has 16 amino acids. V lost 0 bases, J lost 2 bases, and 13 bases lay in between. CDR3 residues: CASSYSGGRGQETQYF. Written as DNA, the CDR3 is TGTGCCAGCAGTTACTCAGGGGGACGGGGACAAGAGACCCAGTACTTC.

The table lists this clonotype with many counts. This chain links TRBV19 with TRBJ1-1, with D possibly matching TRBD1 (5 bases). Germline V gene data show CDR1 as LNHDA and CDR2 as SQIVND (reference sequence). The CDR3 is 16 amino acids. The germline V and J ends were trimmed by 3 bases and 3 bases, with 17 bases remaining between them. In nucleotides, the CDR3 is TGTGCCAGTAGTATCGGTAACCCAGGGAAGGACACTGAAGCTTTCTTT. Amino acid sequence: CASSIGNPGKDTEAFF.

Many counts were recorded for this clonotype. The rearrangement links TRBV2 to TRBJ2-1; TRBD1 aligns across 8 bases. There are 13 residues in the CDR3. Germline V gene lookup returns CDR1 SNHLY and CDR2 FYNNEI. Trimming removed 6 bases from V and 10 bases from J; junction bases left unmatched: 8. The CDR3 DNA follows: TGTGCCAGCAGCGAGCTGGACAGGGAAGAGCAGTTCTTC. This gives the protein CASSELDREEQFF.

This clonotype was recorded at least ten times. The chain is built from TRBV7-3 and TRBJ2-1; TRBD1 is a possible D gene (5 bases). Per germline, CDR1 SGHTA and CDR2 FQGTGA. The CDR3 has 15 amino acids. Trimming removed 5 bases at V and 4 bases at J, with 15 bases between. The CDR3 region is CASSLGASAYNEQFF. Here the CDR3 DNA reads TGTGCCAGCAGCCTAGGGGCTAGTGCGTACAATGAGCAGTTCTTC.

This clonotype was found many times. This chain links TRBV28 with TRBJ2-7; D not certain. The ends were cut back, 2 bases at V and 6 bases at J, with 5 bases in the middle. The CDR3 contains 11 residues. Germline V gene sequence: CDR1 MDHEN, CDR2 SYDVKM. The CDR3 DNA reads TGTGCCAGCAGTTTAGTCGGCGAGCAGTACTTC. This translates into CASSLVGEQYF.

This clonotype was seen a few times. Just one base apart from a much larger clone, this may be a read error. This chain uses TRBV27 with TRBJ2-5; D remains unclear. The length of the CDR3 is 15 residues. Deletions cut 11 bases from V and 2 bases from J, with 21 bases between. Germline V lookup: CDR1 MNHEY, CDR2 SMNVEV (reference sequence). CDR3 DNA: TGTGCCTGCAAGTTTCATACACTGGGACAAGAGACCCAGTACTTC. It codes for CACKFHTLGQETQYF.

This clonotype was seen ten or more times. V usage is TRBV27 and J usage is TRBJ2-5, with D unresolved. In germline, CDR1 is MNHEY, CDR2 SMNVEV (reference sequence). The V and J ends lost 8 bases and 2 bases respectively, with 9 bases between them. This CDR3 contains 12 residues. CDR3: CASGSTQETQYF. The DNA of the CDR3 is TGTGCCAGCGGATCGACACAAGAGACCCAGTACTTC.

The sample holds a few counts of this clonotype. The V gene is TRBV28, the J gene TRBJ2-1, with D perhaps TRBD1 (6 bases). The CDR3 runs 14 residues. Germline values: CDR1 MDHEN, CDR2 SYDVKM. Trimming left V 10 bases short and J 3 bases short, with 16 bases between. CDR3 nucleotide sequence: TGTGCCACCCATAGGGGGAGCGGCTACAATGAGCAGTTCTTC. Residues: CATHRGSGYNEQFF.

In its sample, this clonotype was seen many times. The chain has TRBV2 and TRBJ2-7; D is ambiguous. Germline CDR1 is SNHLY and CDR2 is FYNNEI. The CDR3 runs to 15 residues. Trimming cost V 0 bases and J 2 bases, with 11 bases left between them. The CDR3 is CASSEALSGAYEQYF. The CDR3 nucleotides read TGTGCCAGCAGTGAAGCGCTCAGTGGGGCCTACGAGCAGTACTTC.

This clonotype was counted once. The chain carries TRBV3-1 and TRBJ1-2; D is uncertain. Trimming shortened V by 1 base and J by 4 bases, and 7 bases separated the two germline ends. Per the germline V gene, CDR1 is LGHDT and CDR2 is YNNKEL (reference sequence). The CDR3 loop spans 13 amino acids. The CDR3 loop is CASSQGTLYGYTF. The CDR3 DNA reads TGTGCCAGCAGCCAAGGAACGCTCTATGGCTACACCTTC.

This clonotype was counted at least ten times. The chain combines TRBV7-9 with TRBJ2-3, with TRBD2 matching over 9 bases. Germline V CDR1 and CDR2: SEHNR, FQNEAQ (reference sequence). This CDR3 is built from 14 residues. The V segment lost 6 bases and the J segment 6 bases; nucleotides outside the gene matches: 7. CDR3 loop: CASSPVAGADTQYF. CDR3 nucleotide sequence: TGTGCCAGCAGTCCGGTAGCGGGGGCCGATACGCAGTATTTT. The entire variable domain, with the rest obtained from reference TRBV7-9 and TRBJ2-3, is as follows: DTGVSQNPRHKITKRGQNVTFRCDPISEHNRLYWYRQTLGQGPEFLTYFQNEAQLEKSRLLSDRFSAERPKGSFSTLEIQRTEQGDSAMYLCASSPVAGADTQYFGPGTRLTVL.

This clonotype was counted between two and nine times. The CDR3 coding sequence is TGTGCCAGCGGGCCGGCCCTAGGTACGCAGTATTTT. It is translated as CASGPALGTQYF. V is TRBV27 and J is TRBJ2-3; no firm D call. The CDR3 runs to 12 residues. Germline CDR1 and CDR2: MNHEY and SMNVEV (reference sequence). V shed 8 bases and J shed 8 bases, with 14 bases lying between them.

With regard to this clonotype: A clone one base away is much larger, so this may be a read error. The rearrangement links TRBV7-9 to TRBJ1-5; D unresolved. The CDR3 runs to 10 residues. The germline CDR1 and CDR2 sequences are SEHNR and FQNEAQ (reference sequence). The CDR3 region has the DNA TGTCCCAGCAAAGACGGACGGCAGCATTTT. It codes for CPSKDGRQHF.

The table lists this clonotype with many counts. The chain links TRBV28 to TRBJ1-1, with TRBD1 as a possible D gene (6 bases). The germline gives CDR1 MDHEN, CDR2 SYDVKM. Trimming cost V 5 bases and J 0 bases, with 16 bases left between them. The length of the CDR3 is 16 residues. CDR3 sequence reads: CASSKRPGQVNTEAFF. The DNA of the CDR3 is TGTGCCAGCAGTAAGCGTCCGGGACAAGTGAACACTGAAGCTTTCTTT.

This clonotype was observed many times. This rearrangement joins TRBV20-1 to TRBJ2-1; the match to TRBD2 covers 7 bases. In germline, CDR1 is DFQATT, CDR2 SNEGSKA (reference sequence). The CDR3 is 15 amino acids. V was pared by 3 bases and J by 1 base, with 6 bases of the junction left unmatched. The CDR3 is CSARERDRSYNEQFF. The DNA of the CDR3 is TGCAGTGCTAGGGAGCGGGATCGGTCCTACAATGAGCAGTTCTTC.

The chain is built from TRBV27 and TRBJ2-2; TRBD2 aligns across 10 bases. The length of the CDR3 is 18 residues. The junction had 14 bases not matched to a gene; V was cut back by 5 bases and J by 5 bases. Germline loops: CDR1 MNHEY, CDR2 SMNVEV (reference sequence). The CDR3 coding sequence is TGTGCCAGCAGTCGAACCGGGACTAGCGTAGGAGTAACCGGGGAGCTGTTTTTT. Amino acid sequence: CASSRTGTSVGVTGELFF.

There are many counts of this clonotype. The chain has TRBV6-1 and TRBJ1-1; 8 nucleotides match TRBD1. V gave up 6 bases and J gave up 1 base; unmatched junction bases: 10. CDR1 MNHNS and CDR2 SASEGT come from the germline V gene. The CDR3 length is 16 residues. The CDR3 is CASRSETGASNTEAFF. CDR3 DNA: TGTGCCAGCAGATCAGAGACAGGGGCCTCGAACACTGAAGCTTTCTTT.

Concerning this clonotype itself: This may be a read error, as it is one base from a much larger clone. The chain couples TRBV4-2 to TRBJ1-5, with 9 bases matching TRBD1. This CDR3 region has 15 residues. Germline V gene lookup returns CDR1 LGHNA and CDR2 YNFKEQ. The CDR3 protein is CASGQGPGQGQPQHF. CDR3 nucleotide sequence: TGTGCCAGCGGCCAAGGCCCGGGACAGGGTCAGCCCCAGCATTTT.

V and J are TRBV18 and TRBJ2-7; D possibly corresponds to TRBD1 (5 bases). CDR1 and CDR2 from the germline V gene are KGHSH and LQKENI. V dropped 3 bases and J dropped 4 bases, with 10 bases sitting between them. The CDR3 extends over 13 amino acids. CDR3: CASSPTTDYEQYF. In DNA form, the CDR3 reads TGTGCCAGCTCACCGACGACAGATTACGAGCAGTACTTC.

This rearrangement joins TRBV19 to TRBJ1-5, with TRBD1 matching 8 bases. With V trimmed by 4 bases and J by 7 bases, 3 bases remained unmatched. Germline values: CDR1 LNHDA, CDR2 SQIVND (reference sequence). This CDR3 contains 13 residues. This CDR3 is CASSRTGQQPQHF. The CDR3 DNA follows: TGTGCCAGTAGTAGGACAGGGCAACAGCCCCAGCATTTT.

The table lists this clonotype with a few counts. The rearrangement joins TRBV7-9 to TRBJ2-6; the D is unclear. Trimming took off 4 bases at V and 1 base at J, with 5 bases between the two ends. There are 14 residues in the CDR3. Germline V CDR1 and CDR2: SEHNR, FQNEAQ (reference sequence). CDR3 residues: CASSSNSGANVLTF. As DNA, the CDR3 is TGTGCCAGCAGCTCCAATTCTGGGGCCAACGTCCTGACTTTC. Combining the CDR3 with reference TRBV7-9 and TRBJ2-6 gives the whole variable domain DTGVSQNPRHKITKRGQNVTFRCDPISEHNRLYWYRQTLGQGPEFLTYFQNEAQLEKSRLLSDRFSAERPKGSFSTLEIQRTEQGDSAMYLCASSSNSGANVLTFGAGSRLTVL.

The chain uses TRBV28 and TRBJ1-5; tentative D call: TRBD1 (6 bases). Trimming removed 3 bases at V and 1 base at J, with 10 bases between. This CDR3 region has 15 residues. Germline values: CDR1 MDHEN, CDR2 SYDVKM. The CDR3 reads CASSFRGASNQPQHF. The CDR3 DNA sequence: TGTGCCAGCAGTTTTCGGGGGGCGAGCAATCAGCCCCAGCATTTT.

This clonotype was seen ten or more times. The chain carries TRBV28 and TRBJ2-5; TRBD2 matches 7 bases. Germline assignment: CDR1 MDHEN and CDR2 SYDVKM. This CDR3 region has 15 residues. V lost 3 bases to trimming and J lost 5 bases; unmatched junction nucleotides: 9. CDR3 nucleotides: TGTGCCAGCAGTTTCAGGCGGGAGTATAGGGAGACCCAGTACTTC. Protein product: CASSFRREYRETQYF. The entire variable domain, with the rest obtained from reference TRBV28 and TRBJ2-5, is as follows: DVKVTQSSRYLVKRTGEKVFLECVQDMDHENMFWYRQDPGLGLRLIYFSYDVKMKEKGDIPEGYSVSREKKERFSLILESASTNQTSMYLCASSFRREYRETQYFGPGTRLLVL.

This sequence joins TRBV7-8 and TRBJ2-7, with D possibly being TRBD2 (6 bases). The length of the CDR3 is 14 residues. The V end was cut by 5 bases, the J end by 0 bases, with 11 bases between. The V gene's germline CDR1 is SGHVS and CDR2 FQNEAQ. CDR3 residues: CASSRPSDSYEQYF. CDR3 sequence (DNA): TGTGCCAGCAGCCGACCTAGCGACTCCTACGAGCAGTACTTC.

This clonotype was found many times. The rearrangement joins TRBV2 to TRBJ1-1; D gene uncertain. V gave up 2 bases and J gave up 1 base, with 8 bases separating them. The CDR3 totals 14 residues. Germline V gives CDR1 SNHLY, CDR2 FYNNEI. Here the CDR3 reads CASSEWQKNTEAFF. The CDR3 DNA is TGTGCCAGCAGTGAATGGCAGAAGAACACTGAAGCTTTCTTT.

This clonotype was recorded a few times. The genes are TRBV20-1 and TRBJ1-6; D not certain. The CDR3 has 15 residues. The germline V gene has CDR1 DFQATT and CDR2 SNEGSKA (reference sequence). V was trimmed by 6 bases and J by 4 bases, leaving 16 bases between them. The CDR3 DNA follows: TGCAGTGCCCCTCGGACGGCAAATTATAATTCACCCCTCCACTTT. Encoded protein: CSAPRTANYNSPLHF.

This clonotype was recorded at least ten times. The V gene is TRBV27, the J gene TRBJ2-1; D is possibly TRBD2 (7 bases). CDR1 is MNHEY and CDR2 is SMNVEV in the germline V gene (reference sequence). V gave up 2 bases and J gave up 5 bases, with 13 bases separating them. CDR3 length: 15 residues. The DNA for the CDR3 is TGTGCCAGCAGTTTAGGGGGGGGCGGGAACAATGAGCAGTTCTTC. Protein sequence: CASSLGGGGNNEQFF.

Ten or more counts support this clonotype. The CDR3 loop reads CASSTSLGARHEQYF. The CDR3 DNA follows: TGTGCCAGCAGCACGTCGCTGGGGGCGCGGCACGAGCAGTACTTC. V and J are TRBV7-9 and TRBJ2-7, with a tentative D call TRBD1 (6 bases). The germline V gene has CDR1 SEHNR and CDR2 FQNEAQ (reference sequence). The CDR3 length is 15 residues. With 5 bases removed from V and 5 bases from J, the gap between germline ends came to 19 bases.